These 24 T cell receptor beta chains were sequenced from one sample in a study of Graves' ophthalmopathy and Graves' hyperthyroidism listed by TCRdb under 2018. The sequencer was an Illumina HiSeq 2000. For repertoire sequencing, the TCR beta CDR3 regions were amplified from RNA transcripts. The first round was an RT-PCR using HTBI primers with the Qiagen OneStep RT-PCR kit, and this first round was followed by a second-round multiplex PCR, then size selection and purification. TCRdb trimmed the raw reads at Q25, called clones with MiXCR and kept productive beta chains. All rows with the same CDR3 protein become a single entry with the most common DNA and genes. Counted in this sample were about 240,000 distinct CDR3 sequences; 40% to 50% of them appeared once. In total, the top ten clones hold less than 60% of the sample. Sequencing was carried out using peripheral blood. The source of these receptors is an adult man with Graves' ophthalmopathy.

The J gene is TRBJ2-5, the V gene TRBV7-3, with D perhaps TRBD1 (5 bases). The CDR3 is made up of 12 amino acids. CDR1 is SGHTA and CDR2 is FQGTGA in the germline V gene. With 4 bases removed from V and 11 bases from J, the gap between germline ends came to 14 bases. The CDR3 spells CASSYARVRQYF. The CDR3 nucleotides read TGTGCCAGCAGCTATGCCAGGGTGCGGCAGTACTTC.

The chain uses TRBV5-1 and TRBJ2-7; 10 bases are a match to TRBD1. V was pared by 3 bases and J by 3 bases, with 0 bases of the junction left unmatched. Germline V gives CDR1 SGHRS, CDR2 YFSETQ. The CDR3 runs 13 residues. In nucleotides, the CDR3 is TGCGCCAGCAGCTGGACAGGGGGCTACGAGCAGTACTTC. It codes for CASSWTGGYEQYF.

This clonotype was seen a handful of times. V usage is TRBV5-5 and J usage is TRBJ2-6, with D unresolved. Per germline, CDR1 SGHKS and CDR2 YYEKEE (reference sequence). The V gene lost 4 bases and the J gene lost 0 bases, with 14 bases spanning the gap. The CDR3 length is 17 residues. The CDR3 nucleotides read TGTGCCAGCAGCATCCCCAGGAGCGCCTCTGGGGCCAACGTCCTGACTTTC. Residues: CASSIPRSASGANVLTF. The full variable domain, completed using reference TRBV5-5 and TRBJ2-6, is DAGVTQSPTHLIKTRGQQVTLRCSPISGHKSVSWYQQVLGQGPQFIFQYYEKEERGRGNFPDRFSARQFPNYSSELNVNALLLGDSALYLCASSIPRSASGANVLTFGAGSRLTVL.

This clonotype was observed once. The chain carries TRBV6-4 and TRBJ2-2; D is undetermined. The CDR3 has 14 residues. Germline V gives CDR1 MRHNA, CDR2 SNTAGT. V lost 1 base and J lost 0, with 3 bases in between. The CDR3 here is CASSDWANTGELFF. The CDR3 DNA sequence: TGTGCCAGCAGTGACTGGGCGAACACCGGGGAGCTGTTTTTT.

This chain uses TRBV29-1 with TRBJ1-5; D call uncertain. The CDR3 is made up of 12 amino acids. Trimming cost V 5 bases and J 1 base, with 6 bases left between them. Germline assignment: CDR1 SQVTM and CDR2 ANQGSEA. The CDR3 reads CSVRQSNQPQHF. The CDR3 DNA follows: TGCAGCGTTCGGCAGAGCAATCAGCCCCAGCATTTT.

This clonotype was counted at least ten times. This chain links TRBV2 with TRBJ2-5; no reliable D call. With 2 bases removed from V and 0 bases from J, the gap between germline ends came to 7 bases. CDR1 is SNHLY and CDR2 is FYNNEI in the germline V gene. CDR3 length equals 14 residues. CDR3 nucleotides: TGTGCCAGCAGTGAACAGTTAAACCAAGAGACCCAGTACTTC. This gives the protein CASSEQLNQETQYF.

This clonotype was counted a single time. The chain uses TRBV29-1 and TRBJ2-2, with D maybe TRBD1 (6 bases). CDR1 and CDR2 from the germline V gene are SQVTM and ANQGSEA. V lost 4 bases, J lost 7 bases, and 13 bases lay in between. CDR3 length: 13 amino acids. The CDR3 sequence is CSVVGEGGGELFF. The CDR3, as DNA: TGCAGCGTTGTAGGGGAAGGGGGCGGGGAGCTGTTTTTT.

The rearrangement joins TRBV19 to TRBJ1-1, with 9 bases matching TRBD1. The CDR3 runs 15 residues. J lost 5 bases, V lost 4 bases, and 8 bases had no gene match. CDR1 is LNHDA, CDR2 SQIVND, per germline (reference sequence). CDR3 loop: CASSTRQGVETEAFF. The CDR3 nucleotides are TGTGCCAGTAGTACCCGACAGGGGGTAGAGACTGAAGCTTTCTTT.

This chain joins TRBV6-5 and TRBJ1-4; TRBD1 aligns across 9 bases. The V gene's germline CDR1 is MNHEY and CDR2 SVGAGI. The CDR3 contains 15 residues. Germline trimming cut 7 bases from V and 8 bases from J; bases unmatched to any gene: 11. The CDR3 DNA reads TGTGCCAGCACCTTGCGGGGACAGGGTGGGGAAAAACTGTTTTTT. This translates into CASTLRGQGGEKLFF.

This chain connects TRBV20-1 to TRBJ2-7, with D perhaps TRBD2 (6 bases). The germline V and J ends were trimmed by 6 bases and 7 bases, with 25 bases remaining between them. CDR3 length: 15 amino acids. Germline CDR1 and CDR2: DFQATT and SNEGSKA (reference sequence). For the CDR3, the DNA is TGCAGTGCAAAGAGACCCTTCGGCGGGGAAGGGGAGCAGTACTTC. Residues: CSAKRPFGGEGEQYF.

This clonotype has more than one count but fewer than ten. Mismatch with germline at one junction end may stem from a read error. The chain uses TRBV10-3 and TRBJ2-5, with D tentatively TRBD1 (6 bases). The CDR3 is made up of 16 amino acids. Germline values: CDR1 ENHRY, CDR2 SYGVKD. CDR3 region: CASSYGPGQSQETQYF. DNA for the CDR3: TGTGCCAGCAGTTACGGCCCGGGACAAAGCCAAGAGACCCAGTACTTC.

There are a few counts of this clonotype. CDR3 residues: CSAQATNEKLFF. In nucleotides, the CDR3 is TGCAGCGCTCAAGCAACTAATGAAAAACTGTTTTTT. The chain is built from TRBV29-1 and TRBJ1-4; D uncertain. Trimming shortened V by 7 bases and J by 0 bases, and 6 bases separated the two germline ends. The V gene's germline CDR1 is SQVTM and CDR2 ANQGSEA. The CDR3 runs to 12 residues.

Worth noting for this clonotype: A single base separates this from a much larger clone, so it may be a read error. The V gene is TRBV5-8, the J gene TRBJ2-7; a possible D gene is TRBD1 (6 bases). From germline, CDR1 is SGHTS and CDR2 YDEGEE. The CDR3 is 15 residues long. CDR3 sequence (DNA): TGCGCCAGCAGCTTGGGGGCCGGCAGGTCCTACGAGCAGTACTTC. Residues: CASSLGAGRSYEQYF.

Regarding this clonotype: It may be a read error: a sequence one base away is much more abundant. This chain links TRBV15 with TRBJ1-6; tentative D call: TRBD1 (6 bases). The CDR3 length is 14 residues. Germline CDR1 is LNHNV and CDR2 is YYDKDF (reference sequence). The CDR3 nucleotides are TGTGCCACCAACAGAGATAAGGTCGAACAGGGTATACACTTT. It translates to CATNRDKVEQGIHF.

V is TRBV7-6 and J is TRBJ1-5; TRBD1 aligns across 9 bases. The CDR3 covers 15 residues. Germline values: CDR1 SGHVS, CDR2 FNYEAQ. The V segment lost 6 bases and the J segment 3 bases; nucleotides outside the gene matches: 6. For the CDR3, the DNA is TGTGCCAGCAGTAAACAGGGGGCCTACAATCAGCCCCAGCATTTT. Translating gives CASSKQGAYNQPQHF.

The chain is built from TRBV20-1 and TRBJ2-7; 7 nucleotides agree with TRBD1. Germline CDR1 reads DFQATT; CDR2 reads SNEGSKA (reference sequence). After removal of 0 bases from V and 3 bases from J, the junction contained 8 bases not matched to a gene. The CDR3 has 15 amino acids. Written as DNA, the CDR3 is TGCAGTGCTAGAGATCAAGGGACAGAGAGCTACGAGCAGTACTTC. Translation: CSARDQGTESYEQYF.

This clonotype was observed a handful of times. The chain links TRBV20-1 to TRBJ1-2, with TRBD1 identical over 8 bases. Germline V gives CDR1 DFQATT, CDR2 SNEGSKA (reference sequence). After removal of 5 bases from V and 4 bases from J, the junction contained 6 bases not matched to a gene. CDR3 length: 13 residues. The CDR3 reads CSALDRDPYGYTF. The CDR3 nucleotides read TGCAGTGCTTTGGACAGGGACCCCTATGGCTACACCTTC.

This clonotype was seen only once. The chain joins TRBV20-1 to TRBJ2-7; no firm D call. The CDR3 is 14 amino acids. The germline V and J ends were trimmed by 6 bases and 7 bases, with 22 bases remaining between them. CDR1 and CDR2 (germline): DFQATT, SNEGSKA (reference sequence). CDR3: CSAQNPGTYNEQYF. The CDR3 nucleotides read TGCAGTGCCCAAAACCCGGGTACCTACAATGAGCAGTACTTC.

A word on this clonotype: Its ends do not fully match the called genes, so a read error is possible. This chain connects TRBV15 to TRBJ2-7, with D possibly being TRBD1 (5 bases). The length of the CDR3 is 16 residues. Germline V gene data show CDR1 as LNHNV and CDR2 as YYDKDF (reference sequence). In nucleotides, the CDR3 is TGTGCCAGCAGCTTAGATCTAAGGGGCCAACCCTACGAGCAGTACTTC. This codes for CASSLDLRGQPYEQYF.

This clonotype was seen only once. Possible read error: a much larger clone is one base away. The CDR3 carries no conserved terminal phenylalanine or tryptophan, so it likely arises from a read error. DNA for the CDR3: TGTGCCAGCAGCTTAGTAGGGTTTGACGAGCAGTACCTC. Encoded protein: CASSLVGFDEQYL. This chain links TRBV7-8 with TRBJ2-7, with D unresolved. V was shortened by 1 base and J by 5 bases, with 9 bases between the two germline ends. Germline loops: CDR1 SGHVS, CDR2 FQNEAQ. The CDR3 sequence is 13 residues long.

This sequence joins TRBV12-3 or TRBV12-4 and TRBJ2-7; TRBD2 aligns across 7 bases. V was pared by 6 bases and J by 6 bases, with 8 bases of the junction left unmatched. The CDR3 is made up of 13 amino acids. In DNA form, the CDR3 reads TGTGCCAGCAGCCCTTTAAGGGAGGGCGAGCAGTACTTC. Protein sequence: CASSPLREGEQYF.

The chain recombines TRBV5-1 with TRBJ2-7; 10 nucleotides line up with TRBD2. This CDR3 has 16 residues. Germline-derived CDR1 and CDR2 are SGHRS and YFSETQ. V shed 1 base, J shed 2 bases, and the junction held 6 bases outside the gene matches. CDR3 sequence reads: CASSLPLAGDTYEQYF. As DNA, the CDR3 is TGCGCCAGCAGCTTGCCCCTAGCGGGGGACACCTACGAGCAGTACTTC.

V usage is TRBV9 and J usage is TRBJ1-6, with D uncertain. The CDR3 length is 9 residues. V was trimmed by 6 bases and J by 10 bases, leaving 2 bases between them. The germline gives CDR1 SGDLS, CDR2 YYNGEE. Here the CDR3 reads CASNSPLHF. The CDR3 DNA reads as TGTGCCAGCAACTCACCCCTCCACTTT.

The DNA of the CDR3 is TGTGCCAGCAGTACTAACAGGGGTCTCTTTAGGACTGAAGCTTTCTTT. This sequence encodes CASSTNRGLFRTEAFF. This chain links TRBV2 with TRBJ1-1, with TRBD1 matching over 7 bases. The CDR3 length is 16 residues. Germline CDR1 SNHLY, CDR2 FYNNEI. J was trimmed by 5 bases and V by 5 bases; bases with no gene match: 14.